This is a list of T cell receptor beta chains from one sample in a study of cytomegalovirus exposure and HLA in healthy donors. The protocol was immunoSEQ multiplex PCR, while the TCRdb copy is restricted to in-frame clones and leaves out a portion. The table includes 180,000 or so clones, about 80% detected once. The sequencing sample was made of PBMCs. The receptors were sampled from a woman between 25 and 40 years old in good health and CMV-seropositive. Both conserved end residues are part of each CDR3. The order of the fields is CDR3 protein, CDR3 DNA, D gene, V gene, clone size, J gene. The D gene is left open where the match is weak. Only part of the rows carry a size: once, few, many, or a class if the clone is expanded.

cdr3_aa: CASSQDWEGRSGYTF
cdr3_nt: TGCGCCAGCAGCCAAGATTGGGAGGGACGAAGCGGCTACACCTTC
d_call: NA
v_call: TRBV4-3
clone_size: few
j_call: TRBJ1-2

cdr3_aa: CASSQELQGAGGYTF
cdr3_nt: TGCGCCAGCAGCCAGGAGCTACAGGGGGCGGGTGGCTACACCTTC
d_call: TRBD1
v_call: TRBV4-3
clone_size: NA
j_call: TRBJ1-2

cdr3_aa: CASSVLGQGNTEAFF
cdr3_nt: TGTGCCAGCAGTGTCTTAGGACAGGGGAACACTGAAGCTTTCTTT
d_call: TRBD1
v_call: TRBV27
clone_size: NA
j_call: TRBJ1-1

cdr3_aa: CASSRRTSGTDTQYF
cdr3_nt: TGTGCCAGCAGCCGTCGGACTAGCGGCACAGATACGCAGTATTTT
d_call: TRBD2
v_call: TRBV7-9
clone_size: NA
j_call: TRBJ2-3

cdr3_aa: CASSYSGQEGDTQYF
cdr3_nt: TGTGCCAGCAGTTACTCGGGACAGGAAGGGGATACGCAGTATTTT
d_call: TRBD1
v_call: TRBV6-5
clone_size: once
j_call: TRBJ2-3

cdr3_aa: CASSIRQHNEQFF
cdr3_nt: TGTGCCAGCAGCATTCGACAGCACAATGAGCAGTTCTTC
d_call: NA
v_call: TRBV9
clone_size: NA
j_call: TRBJ2-1

cdr3_aa: CASKPQGLDTGELFF
cdr3_nt: TGTGCCAGCAAGCCTCAGGGCTTGGACACCGGGGAGCTGTTTTTT
d_call: NA
v_call: TRBV27
clone_size: few
j_call: TRBJ2-2

cdr3_aa: CASSLGGTGAHYEQYF
cdr3_nt: TGTGCCAGCAGCTTAGGGGGGACAGGGGCTCACTACGAGCAGTACTTC
d_call: TRBD1
v_call: TRBV11-2
clone_size: once
j_call: TRBJ2-7

cdr3_aa: CASSRGWGDLISYEQYF
cdr3_nt: TGTGCCAGCAGCCGCGGATGGGGGGACCTGATCTCCTACGAGCAGTACTTC
d_call: NA
v_call: TRBV14
clone_size: NA
j_call: TRBJ2-7

cdr3_aa: CASLTGGNTEAFF
cdr3_nt: TGTGCCAGCCTAACGGGGGGGAACACTGAAGCTTTCTTT
d_call: NA
v_call: TRBV28
clone_size: NA
j_call: TRBJ1-1

cdr3_aa: CASSPGTSGIGQYF
cdr3_nt: TGTGCCAGCAGTCCCGGGACTAGCGGGATCGGGCAGTACTTC
d_call: TRBD2
v_call: TRBV6-5
clone_size: NA
j_call: TRBJ2-7

cdr3_aa: CASTLGQGNSPLHF
cdr3_nt: TGTGCCAGCACCCTCGGACAGGGTAATTCACCCCTCCACTTT
d_call: TRBD1
v_call: TRBV28
clone_size: few
j_call: TRBJ1-6

cdr3_aa: CACQGGTDTQYF
cdr3_nt: TGTGCCTGTCAGGGTGGCACAGATACGCAGTATTTT
d_call: NA
v_call: TRBV30
clone_size: NA
j_call: TRBJ2-3

cdr3_aa: CATKGQANTEAFF
cdr3_nt: TGTGCCACGAAAGGTCAGGCGAACACTGAAGCTTTCTTT
d_call: NA
v_call: TRBV19
clone_size: NA
j_call: TRBJ1-1

cdr3_aa: CASSVASDRVRSEAFF
cdr3_nt: TGTGCCAGCAGCGTAGCTTCTGACAGGGTACGAAGTGAAGCTTTCTTT
d_call: TRBD1
v_call: TRBV9
clone_size: NA
j_call: TRBJ1-1

cdr3_aa: CASSYSEADNEQFF
cdr3_nt: TGTGCCAGCAGTTACTCGGAAGCGGACAATGAGCAGTTCTTC
d_call: NA
v_call: TRBV6-6
clone_size: NA
j_call: TRBJ2-1

cdr3_aa: CASTRQGAGELFF
cdr3_nt: TGTGCCAGCACCCGCCAGGGCGCCGGGGAGCTGTTTTTT
d_call: NA
v_call: TRBV5-4
clone_size: once
j_call: TRBJ2-2

cdr3_aa: CASSLEGLGYGYTF
cdr3_nt: TGTGCCAGCAGCTTAGAGGGGCTGGGGTATGGCTACACCTTC
d_call: NA
v_call: TRBV7-2
clone_size: few
j_call: TRBJ1-2

cdr3_aa: CSVEQGGYTF
cdr3_nt: TGCAGCGTTGAACAGGGGGGCTACACCTTC
d_call: NA
v_call: TRBV29-1
clone_size: NA
j_call: TRBJ1-2

cdr3_aa: CASSSGGGAGTGELFF
cdr3_nt: TGTGCCAGCAGCTCTGGGGGGGGCGCTGGGACCGGGGAGCTGTTTTTT
d_call: NA
v_call: TRBV7-2
clone_size: NA
j_call: TRBJ2-2

cdr3_aa: CASSHYPQAGYNEQFF
cdr3_nt: TGTGCCAGCAGCCACTACCCCCAAGCCGGCTACAATGAGCAGTTCTTC
d_call: NA
v_call: TRBV11-3
clone_size: NA
j_call: TRBJ2-1

cdr3_aa: CASSREGEFGTQYF
cdr3_nt: TGTGCCAGCTCACGAGAGGGGGAGTTCGGGACCCAGTACTTC
d_call: NA
v_call: TRBV18
clone_size: NA
j_call: TRBJ2-5

cdr3_aa: CASGLEGQPQHF
cdr3_nt: TGTGCTAGTGGGCTAGAGGGACAGCCCCAGCATTTT
d_call: NA
v_call: TRBV12-5
clone_size: NA
j_call: TRBJ1-5

cdr3_aa: CASSQSGNQPQHF
cdr3_nt: TGCGCCAGCAGCCAATCGGGGAATCAGCCCCAGCATTTT
d_call: NA
v_call: TRBV4-3
clone_size: NA
j_call: TRBJ1-5

cdr3_aa: CSVAGQGDNEKLFF
cdr3_nt: TGCAGCGTAGCTGGACAGGGGGATAATGAAAAACTGTTTTTT
d_call: TRBD1
v_call: TRBV29-1
clone_size: NA
j_call: TRBJ1-4

cdr3_aa: CASTIRRTLMNTEAFF
cdr3_nt: TGTGCCAGCACCATTCGGCGGACACTAATGAACACTGAAGCTTTCTTT
d_call: NA
v_call: TRBV5-6
clone_size: NA
j_call: TRBJ1-1

cdr3_aa: CASSPGTGNYGYTF
cdr3_nt: TGTGCCAGCAGCCCGGGGACAGGGAACTATGGCTACACCTTC
d_call: TRBD1
v_call: TRBV5-4
clone_size: NA
j_call: TRBJ1-2

cdr3_aa: CASSSAGTAAGSGNTIYF
cdr3_nt: TGTGCCAGCAGCTCTGCCGGGACAGCCGCCGGTTCTGGAAACACCATATATTTT
d_call: TRBD1
v_call: TRBV7-2
clone_size: few
j_call: TRBJ1-3

cdr3_aa: CASSPRGASGPLAKNIQYF
cdr3_nt: TGTGCCAGTAGTCCCCGCGGGGCTAGCGGGCCTCTAGCCAAAAACATTCAGTACTTC
d_call: TRBD2
v_call: TRBV19
clone_size: once
j_call: TRBJ2-4

cdr3_aa: CASRQAGTGNTIYF
cdr3_nt: TGTGCCAGCAGACAGGCAGGAACTGGAAACACCATATATTTT
d_call: NA
v_call: TRBV6-1
clone_size: NA
j_call: TRBJ1-3

cdr3_aa: CASSRGGGKLFF
cdr3_nt: TGTGCCAGCAGTAGAGGAGGGGGCAAACTGTTTTTT
d_call: TRBD1
v_call: TRBV28
clone_size: NA
j_call: TRBJ1-4

cdr3_aa: CASSLGRAGPSSGANVLTF
cdr3_nt: TGTGCCAGCAGCTTAGGGCGAGCGGGGCCTTCCTCTGGGGCCAACGTCCTGACTTTC
d_call: TRBD2
v_call: TRBV7-2
clone_size: NA
j_call: TRBJ2-6

cdr3_aa: CSVRTGGTGELFF
cdr3_nt: TGCAGCGTACGGACAGGGGGCACCGGGGAGCTGTTTTTT
d_call: TRBD1
v_call: TRBV29-1
clone_size: NA
j_call: TRBJ2-2

cdr3_aa: CASSDRSGDTDTQYF
cdr3_nt: TGTGCCAGCAGTGACAGGAGCGGGGACACAGATACGCAGTATTTT
d_call: TRBD2
v_call: TRBV2
clone_size: few
j_call: TRBJ2-3

cdr3_aa: CASHLRGGEAFF
cdr3_nt: TGTGCCAGTCACCTCCGAGGAGGGGAAGCTTTCTTT
d_call: NA
v_call: TRBV19
clone_size: NA
j_call: TRBJ1-1

cdr3_aa: CASSDRDNYEQFF
cdr3_nt: TGTGCCAGCAGCGACCGGGACAACTATGAGCAGTTCTTC
d_call: NA
v_call: TRBV7-9
clone_size: NA
j_call: TRBJ2-1

cdr3_aa: CASREFQGPSGNTIYF
cdr3_nt: TGTGCCAGCAGAGAGTTCCAGGGGCCATCTGGAAACACCATATATTTT
d_call: NA
v_call: TRBV2
clone_size: NA
j_call: TRBJ1-3

cdr3_aa: CASSVTANTGELFF
cdr3_nt: TGTGCCAGCAGTGTCACAGCGAACACCGGGGAGCTGTTTTTT
d_call: NA
v_call: TRBV28
clone_size: NA
j_call: TRBJ2-2

cdr3_aa: CASSEGADQPQHF
cdr3_nt: TGTGCCAGCTCCGAGGGGGCAGATCAGCCCCAGCATTTT
d_call: TRBD1
v_call: TRBV18
clone_size: NA
j_call: TRBJ1-5

cdr3_aa: CASSEGVEGYTF
cdr3_nt: TGTGCCAGCAGTGAAGGGGTGGAGGGCTACACCTTC
d_call: NA
v_call: TRBV2
clone_size: NA
j_call: TRBJ1-2

cdr3_aa: CASSRSKELSSGNTIYF
cdr3_nt: TGCGCCAGCAGTCGGAGTAAGGAATTAAGCTCTGGAAACACCATATATTTT
d_call: NA
v_call: TRBV23-1
clone_size: NA
j_call: TRBJ1-3

cdr3_aa: CASSLSSGSYNTGELFF
cdr3_nt: TGTGCCAGCAGCTTGTCTAGCGGGAGTTACAACACCGGGGAGCTGTTTTTT
d_call: TRBD2
v_call: TRBV5-8
clone_size: NA
j_call: TRBJ2-2

cdr3_aa: CASSFLDRDYGYTF
cdr3_nt: TGTGCCAGTAGTTTTCTGGACAGGGACTATGGCTACACCTTC
d_call: TRBD1
v_call: TRBV19
clone_size: NA
j_call: TRBJ1-2

cdr3_aa: CASSFPEDRTPLHF
cdr3_nt: TGTGCCAGCAGCTTCCCTGAGGACAGAACACCCCTCCACTTT
d_call: NA
v_call: TRBV5-4
clone_size: NA
j_call: TRBJ1-6

cdr3_aa: CATSRVGLAGERYF
cdr3_nt: TGTGCCACCAGCAGAGTCGGGCTAGCGGGGGAACGGTACTTC
d_call: TRBD2
v_call: TRBV15
clone_size: once
j_call: TRBJ2-7

cdr3_aa: CSVPKGTATGEQYF
cdr3_nt: TGCAGCGTTCCCAAAGGGACTGCCACGGGGGAGCAGTACTTC
d_call: NA
v_call: TRBV29-1
clone_size: NA
j_call: TRBJ2-7

cdr3_aa: CASSLEFRQSGETQYF
cdr3_nt: TGTGCCAGCAGTTTAGAGTTTCGACAGTCCGGGGAGACCCAGTACTTC
d_call: NA
v_call: TRBV27
clone_size: NA
j_call: TRBJ2-5

cdr3_aa: CASSLNGPAEETQYF
cdr3_nt: TGTGCCAGCAGCCTCAATGGGCCAGCGGAAGAGACCCAGTACTTC
d_call: NA
v_call: TRBV5-4
clone_size: NA
j_call: TRBJ2-5

cdr3_aa: CASRLAGMATEAFF
cdr3_nt: TGTGCCAGCAGGTTGGCGGGTATGGCGACTGAAGCTTTCTTT
d_call: NA
v_call: TRBV7-2
clone_size: NA
j_call: TRBJ1-1

cdr3_aa: CASSLAGGTDTGELFF
cdr3_nt: TGTGCCAGCAGCCTAGCGGGAGGGACGGACACCGGGGAGCTGTTTTTT
d_call: TRBD2
v_call: TRBV2
clone_size: NA
j_call: TRBJ2-2

cdr3_aa: CASSAELADNEQFF
cdr3_nt: TGTGCCAGTAGTGCTGAGCTAGCGGACAATGAGCAGTTCTTC
d_call: TRBD2
v_call: TRBV19
clone_size: few
j_call: TRBJ2-1

cdr3_aa: CASSVAGTSSGELFF
cdr3_nt: TGTGCCAGCAGCGTAGCTGGGACTTCCTCCGGGGAGCTGTTTTTT
d_call: NA
v_call: TRBV9
clone_size: NA
j_call: TRBJ2-2

cdr3_aa: CASSVRQGNYEQYF
cdr3_nt: TGTGCCAGCAGTGTGCGACAGGGGAACTACGAGCAGTACTTC
d_call: TRBD1
v_call: TRBV27
clone_size: NA
j_call: TRBJ2-7

cdr3_aa: CASSTDRAGAELCNEQFF
cdr3_nt: TGTGCCAGCAGCACGGACCGGGCGGGAGCCGAGCTTTGTAATGAGCAGTTCTTC
d_call: NA
v_call: TRBV21-1
clone_size: NA
j_call: TRBJ2-1

cdr3_aa: CASNAGTLGNEQFF
cdr3_nt: TGTGCCAGCAATGCCGGGACATTAGGGAATGAGCAGTTCTTC
d_call: NA
v_call: TRBV7-2
clone_size: NA
j_call: TRBJ2-1

cdr3_aa: CASSSYQPQHF
cdr3_nt: TGTGCCAGCAGTTCGTATCAGCCCCAGCATTTT
d_call: NA
v_call: TRBV27
clone_size: NA
j_call: TRBJ1-5

cdr3_aa: CASSSGQAQETQYF
cdr3_nt: TGCGCCAGCAGCTCGGGACAGGCCCAAGAGACCCAGTACTTC
d_call: TRBD1
v_call: TRBV5-1
clone_size: NA
j_call: TRBJ2-5

cdr3_aa: CAISDLGVGEQYF
cdr3_nt: TGTGCCATCAGTGATTTAGGGGTCGGTGAGCAGTACTTC
d_call: NA
v_call: TRBV10-3
clone_size: NA
j_call: TRBJ2-7

cdr3_aa: CATSRVAGRSFYEQYF
cdr3_nt: TGTGCCACCAGCAGAGTTGCCGGGAGATCTTTCTACGAGCAGTACTTC
d_call: NA
v_call: TRBV15
clone_size: NA
j_call: TRBJ2-7

cdr3_aa: CASGQGAEAFF
cdr3_nt: TGCGCCAGCGGACAAGGGGCAGAAGCTTTCTTT
d_call: NA
v_call: TRBV4-3
clone_size: NA
j_call: TRBJ1-1